A selection of T cell receptor beta chains follows, all from one sample in a study of CD8 T cells in ankylosing spondylitis. One entry per CDR3 protein, called by TCRdb with MiXCR from the 5' RACE reads. The data hold 220,000 or so distinct CDR3 sequences, with about 17% observed a single time. Sample: blood, either unsorted or a sorted T cell fraction (not recorded which). The receptors here all came from a male donor with ankylosing spondylitis. CDR3s include the opening cysteine and the closing phenylalanine or tryptophan. Each record gives: V gene, CDR3 length, clone size, D gene, J gene, CDR3 protein. D genes are given only for firm matches. Size is omitted from some rows. Given values are once, few, many or a class for expanded clones.

v_call: TRBV12-3/TRBV12-4
cdr3_length: 16
clone_size: few
d_call: NA
j_call: TRBJ2-1
cdr3_aa: CASSQPGSPYYNEQFF

v_call: TRBV7-3
cdr3_length: 14
clone_size: NA
d_call: TRBD2
j_call: TRBJ2-3
cdr3_aa: CASSPGTRTDTQYF

v_call: TRBV5-1
cdr3_length: 17
clone_size: few
d_call: NA
j_call: TRBJ1-4
cdr3_aa: CASSLAITGLSNEKLFF

v_call: TRBV7-9
cdr3_length: 17
clone_size: few
d_call: TRBD2
j_call: TRBJ2-2
cdr3_aa: CASSARLAGENTGELFF

v_call: TRBV5-1
cdr3_length: 16
clone_size: many
d_call: NA
j_call: TRBJ2-3
cdr3_aa: CASSSQEGAFTDTQYF

v_call: TRBV7-6
cdr3_length: 16
clone_size: few
d_call: NA
j_call: TRBJ1-1
cdr3_aa: CASSFASYGGDTEAFF

v_call: TRBV27
cdr3_length: 14
clone_size: NA
d_call: NA
j_call: TRBJ2-7
cdr3_aa: CASSWQGPTDEQYF

v_call: TRBV5-6
cdr3_length: 16
clone_size: NA
d_call: TRBD2
j_call: TRBJ2-3
cdr3_aa: CASSWGLAGAVDTQYF

v_call: TRBV5-1
cdr3_length: 14
clone_size: few
d_call: NA
j_call: TRBJ1-1
cdr3_aa: CASSFLGGNTEAFF

v_call: TRBV5-1
cdr3_length: 16
clone_size: NA
d_call: TRBD2
j_call: TRBJ2-5
cdr3_aa: CASSAAGTSFSETQYF

v_call: TRBV24-1
cdr3_length: 14
clone_size: few
d_call: NA
j_call: TRBJ1-2
cdr3_aa: CATSDRGQYYGYTF

v_call: TRBV5-1
cdr3_length: 15
clone_size: NA
d_call: TRBD1
j_call: TRBJ2-7
cdr3_aa: CASSLRQGATYEQYF

v_call: TRBV11-2
cdr3_length: 17
clone_size: few
d_call: TRBD1
j_call: TRBJ1-1
cdr3_aa: CASSLLGQGAWGTEAFF

v_call: TRBV20-1
cdr3_length: 17
clone_size: NA
d_call: TRBD1
j_call: TRBJ1-4
cdr3_aa: CSARLLQGGATNEKLFF

v_call: TRBV12-3/TRBV12-4
cdr3_length: 18
clone_size: NA
d_call: TRBD1
j_call: TRBJ2-7
cdr3_aa: CACRPTPGQGPWKGEQYF

v_call: TRBV7-9
cdr3_length: 16
clone_size: NA
d_call: NA
j_call: TRBJ1-3
cdr3_aa: CASSPPGGGSGNTIYF

v_call: TRBV7-9
cdr3_length: 14
clone_size: many
d_call: NA
j_call: TRBJ1-1
cdr3_aa: CASSLISANTEAFF

v_call: TRBV21-1
cdr3_length: 13
clone_size: few
d_call: NA
j_call: TRBJ1-5
cdr3_aa: CASSTNRDQPQHF

v_call: TRBV4-1
cdr3_length: 15
clone_size: few
d_call: NA
j_call: TRBJ2-1
cdr3_aa: CASSQDRGSNNEQFF

v_call: TRBV12-3/TRBV12-4
cdr3_length: 15
clone_size: few
d_call: TRBD2
j_call: TRBJ2-3
cdr3_aa: CASNSGGGALDTQYF

v_call: TRBV15
cdr3_length: 14
clone_size: few
d_call: NA
j_call: TRBJ1-5
cdr3_aa: CATSRFGSNQPQHF

v_call: TRBV2
cdr3_length: 17
clone_size: NA
d_call: TRBD1
j_call: TRBJ2-7
cdr3_aa: CASSEGPGQGDSYEQYF

v_call: TRBV27
cdr3_length: 14
clone_size: NA
d_call: NA
j_call: TRBJ2-7
cdr3_aa: CASSLSGQGNEQYF

v_call: TRBV24-1
cdr3_length: 15
clone_size: NA
d_call: TRBD2
j_call: TRBJ2-1
cdr3_aa: CATSDPSGSGNEQFF

v_call: TRBV20-1
cdr3_length: 9
clone_size: NA
d_call: NA
j_call: TRBJ2-3
cdr3_aa: CRGQDTQYF

v_call: TRBV25-1
cdr3_length: 16
clone_size: many
d_call: TRBD1
j_call: TRBJ2-7
cdr3_aa: CASSDPMTGLDYEQYF

v_call: TRBV20-1
cdr3_length: 14
clone_size: NA
d_call: NA
j_call: TRBJ1-5
cdr3_aa: CSARDLLDNQPQHF

v_call: TRBV7-2
cdr3_length: 14
clone_size: few
d_call: NA
j_call: TRBJ1-1
cdr3_aa: CASSFLDLNTEAFF

v_call: TRBV4-1
cdr3_length: 15
clone_size: NA
d_call: NA
j_call: TRBJ1-5
cdr3_aa: CASSQDGTGNQPQHF

v_call: TRBV19
cdr3_length: 17
clone_size: NA
d_call: TRBD2
j_call: TRBJ2-1
cdr3_aa: CASSPRLAGVPYNEQFF

v_call: TRBV20-1
cdr3_length: 15
clone_size: many
d_call: TRBD1
j_call: TRBJ2-1
cdr3_aa: CSARDRQGHYNEQFF

v_call: TRBV12-3/TRBV12-4
cdr3_length: 16
clone_size: NA
d_call: TRBD2
j_call: TRBJ2-5
cdr3_aa: CASRASGGAVLETQYF

v_call: TRBV7-9
cdr3_length: 16
clone_size: few
d_call: NA
j_call: TRBJ1-2
cdr3_aa: CASSSAGTGPFYGYTF

v_call: TRBV29-1
cdr3_length: 11
clone_size: NA
d_call: NA
j_call: TRBJ1-2
cdr3_aa: CSVADIYGYTF

v_call: TRBV7-3
cdr3_length: 15
clone_size: NA
d_call: TRBD2
j_call: TRBJ2-1
cdr3_aa: CASSALAGAYNEQFF

v_call: TRBV27
cdr3_length: 13
clone_size: NA
d_call: NA
j_call: TRBJ2-1
cdr3_aa: CAPEGASYNEQFF

v_call: TRBV4-3
cdr3_length: 16
clone_size: few
d_call: TRBD2
j_call: TRBJ2-1
cdr3_aa: CASSPTREGAYNEQFF

v_call: TRBV27
cdr3_length: 17
clone_size: NA
d_call: TRBD2
j_call: TRBJ2-2
cdr3_aa: CASSKGLAGVYTGELFF

v_call: TRBV6-5
cdr3_length: 14
clone_size: NA
d_call: NA
j_call: TRBJ2-1
cdr3_aa: CASSSRTELNEQFF

v_call: TRBV4-1
cdr3_length: 16
clone_size: NA
d_call: NA
j_call: TRBJ1-4
cdr3_aa: CASSQWEEATNEKLFF

v_call: TRBV7-9
cdr3_length: 16
clone_size: few
d_call: NA
j_call: TRBJ2-7
cdr3_aa: CASSLNFVSVGYEQYF

v_call: TRBV7-9
cdr3_length: 14
clone_size: NA
d_call: NA
j_call: TRBJ1-2
cdr3_aa: CASSLTDRNYGYTF

v_call: TRBV28
cdr3_length: 13
clone_size: few
d_call: NA
j_call: TRBJ2-5
cdr3_aa: CASSFQDQETQYF

v_call: TRBV4-3
cdr3_length: 16
clone_size: few
d_call: NA
j_call: TRBJ2-1
cdr3_aa: CASSQDEGGSYNEQFF

v_call: TRBV5-1
cdr3_length: 15
clone_size: NA
d_call: TRBD2
j_call: TRBJ2-1
cdr3_aa: CASSLVPREYNEQFF

v_call: TRBV20-1
cdr3_length: 11
clone_size: few
d_call: NA
j_call: TRBJ2-7
cdr3_aa: CSARDPGEQYF

v_call: TRBV25-1
cdr3_length: 16
clone_size: NA
d_call: TRBD1
j_call: TRBJ1-1
cdr3_aa: CASSELQGARSAEAFF

v_call: TRBV7-7
cdr3_length: 14
clone_size: few
d_call: NA
j_call: TRBJ2-1
cdr3_aa: CASSSTFLDNEQFF

v_call: TRBV20-1
cdr3_length: 17
clone_size: NA
d_call: TRBD2
j_call: TRBJ2-7
cdr3_aa: CCARDLTRLAGTYEQYF

v_call: TRBV12-3/TRBV12-4
cdr3_length: 14
clone_size: few
d_call: TRBD2
j_call: TRBJ2-1
cdr3_aa: CASSFWSGGSPQFF

v_call: TRBV7-7
cdr3_length: 16
clone_size: NA
d_call: TRBD2
j_call: TRBJ2-2
cdr3_aa: CASSSGTSGGTGELFF

v_call: TRBV28
cdr3_length: 16
clone_size: few
d_call: NA
j_call: TRBJ1-5
cdr3_aa: CASSFVGPQANQPQHF

v_call: TRBV4-3
cdr3_length: 18
clone_size: few
d_call: TRBD2
j_call: TRBJ2-5
cdr3_aa: CASSQERTSGGIQETQYF

v_call: TRBV5-6
cdr3_length: 16
clone_size: few
d_call: TRBD2
j_call: TRBJ2-1
cdr3_aa: CASSSETSGYYNEQFF

v_call: TRBV10-1
cdr3_length: 16
clone_size: NA
d_call: NA
j_call: TRBJ2-2
cdr3_aa: CASSDSPGGYTGELFF

v_call: TRBV5-6
cdr3_length: 14
clone_size: NA
d_call: NA
j_call: TRBJ2-7
cdr3_aa: CASSFRDLAYEQYF

v_call: TRBV29-1
cdr3_length: 12
clone_size: NA
d_call: NA
j_call: TRBJ1-1
cdr3_aa: CSVRTADTEAFF

v_call: TRBV7-6
cdr3_length: 16
clone_size: once
d_call: NA
j_call: TRBJ2-1
cdr3_aa: CASSPASGYSYNEQFF